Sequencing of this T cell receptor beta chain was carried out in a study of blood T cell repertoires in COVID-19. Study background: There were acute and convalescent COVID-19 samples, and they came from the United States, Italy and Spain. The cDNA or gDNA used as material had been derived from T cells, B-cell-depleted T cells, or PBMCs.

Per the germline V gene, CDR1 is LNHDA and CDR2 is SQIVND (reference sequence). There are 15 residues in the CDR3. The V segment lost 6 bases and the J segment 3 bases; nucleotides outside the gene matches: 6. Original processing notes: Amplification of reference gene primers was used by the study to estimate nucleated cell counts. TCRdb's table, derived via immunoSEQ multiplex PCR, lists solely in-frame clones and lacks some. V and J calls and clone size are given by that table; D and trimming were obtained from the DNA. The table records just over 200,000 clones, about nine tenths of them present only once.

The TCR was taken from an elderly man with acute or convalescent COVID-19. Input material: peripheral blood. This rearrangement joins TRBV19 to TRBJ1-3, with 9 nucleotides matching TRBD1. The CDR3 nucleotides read TGTGCCAGTAGAATTACAGGGGGCTTTGGAAACACCATATATTTT. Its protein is CASRITGGFGNTIYF.